Listed below are T cell receptor beta chains from one sample, sequenced in a study of vaccination and CD4 T cells after COVID-19. The antigens for these receptors are not known. TCRdb reprocessed the PCR reads via MiXCR and lists one record per CDR3 protein. The sample includes some 21,000 distinct CDR3 sequences, around half of them seen just once. This sample comprised CD4+ T cells from blood, cultured in vitro, obtained before SARS-CoV-2 vaccination. These TCRs come from a human donor who had recovered from COVID-19. Both conserved end residues are part of each CDR3. D genes are given only for firm matches. Size tells how often a clone was seen (once, few, many) or the class of an expanded clone, and some rows leave it out.

d_call,clone_size,j_call,v_call,cdr3_aa,cdr3_nt
TRBD1,NA,TRBJ2-7,TRBV25-1,CASSEWDSGSHEQYF,TGTGCCAGCAGTGAATGGGACAGCGGATCCCACGAGCAGTACTTC
TRBD2,few,TRBJ2-5,TRBV2,CASSGTSGIQETQYF,TGTGCCAGCAGTGGGACTAGCGGGATCCAAGAGACCCAGTACTTC
TRBD2,NA,TRBJ2-2,TRBV24-1,CATSDTSGKNTGELFF,TGTGCCACCAGTGATACTAGCGGTAAGAACACCGGGGAGCTGTTTTTT
NA,NA,TRBJ1-3,TRBV7-9,CASSVTSSGNTIYF,TGTGCCAGCAGCGTAACAAGCTCTGGAAACACCATATATTTT
NA,NA,TRBJ1-5,TRBV12-3/TRBV12-4,CASSFLAPQPQHF,TGTGCCAGCAGTTTTCTAGCCCCACAGCCCCAGCATTTT
TRBD1,large,TRBJ1-5,TRBV30,CAWSPGGRQPQHF,TGTGCCTGGAGTCCAGGGGGTAGACAGCCCCAGCATTTT
NA,NA,TRBJ1-1,TRBV7-6,CASSLNREMNTEAFF,TGTGCCAGCAGCTTAAACAGGGAGATGAACACTGAAGCTTTCTTT
TRBD1,NA,TRBJ2-1,TRBV6-2/TRBV6-3,CASSYLATGGYNEQFF,TGTGCCAGCAGTTACTTAGCAACAGGGGGGTACAATGAGCAGTTCTTC
TRBD2,NA,TRBJ2-1,TRBV10-3,CAPARRGGWNEQFF,TGTGCCCCAGCTCGGCGGGGGGGGTGGAATGAGCAGTTCTTC
TRBD2,NA,TRBJ2-5,TRBV7-3,CASSLGLAGEEETQYF,TGTGCCAGCAGCTTGGGACTAGCGGGAGAGGAAGAGACCCAGTACTTC
NA,NA,TRBJ1-1,TRBV2,CASQGGGQEAEAFF,TGTGCCAGCCAGGGCGGGGGTCAAGAGGCTGAAGCTTTCTTT
NA,few,TRBJ2-7,TRBV21-1,CASSKGASTYEQYF,TGTGCCAGCAGCAAAGGTGCTAGCACCTACGAGCAGTACTTC
NA,few,TRBJ1-5,TRBV21-1,CASSPPLGGTQHF,TGTGCCAGCAGCCCTCCTCTGGGCGGAACCCAGCATTTT
NA,NA,TRBJ1-2,TRBV24-1,CATSDGTPEGYGYTF,TGTGCCACCAGTGACGGGACACCTGAGGGCTATGGCTACACCTTC
NA,few,TRBJ1-1,TRBV6-1,CASSELAGRGEAFF,TGTGCCAGCAGTGAACTGGCAGGGCGTGGTGAAGCTTTCTTT
TRBD1,NA,TRBJ1-2,TRBV19,CASSLGQDGYTF,TGTGCCAGTAGTCTCGGACAGGATGGCTACACCTTC
NA,NA,TRBJ1-2,TRBV6-2/TRBV6-3,CASSSPGGGNYGYTF,TGTGCCAGCAGTTCCCCCGGCGGTGGGAACTATGGCTACACCTTC
TRBD1,NA,TRBJ1-5,TRBV27,CASSSGTGVVNQPQHF,TGTGCCAGCAGTAGCGGGACAGGGGTAGTAAATCAGCCCCAGCATTTT
TRBD2,few,TRBJ2-7,TRBV6-1,CASSSLGLAGVGLENEQYF,TGTGCCAGCAGTAGCCTGGGACTAGCGGGAGTTGGGTTAGAGAACGAGCAGTACTTC
NA,NA,TRBJ1-2,TRBV7-2,CASSLNRDDGYTF,TGTGCCAGCAGCTTAAACCGGGACGATGGCTACACCTTC
NA,NA,TRBJ2-2,TRBV7-2,CASSSTDTGELFF,TGTGCCAGCAGCTCAACAGACACCGGGGAGCTGTTTTTT
TRBD1,NA,TRBJ1-1,TRBV11-2,CASSLAPGQANTEAFF,TGTGCCAGCAGCTTAGCCCCGGGACAGGCGAACACTGAAGCTTTCTTT
NA,few,TRBJ1-5,TRBV15,CATSSRLGGNQPQHF,TGTGCCACCAGCAGCCGTTTGGGGGGGAACCAGCCCCAGCATTTT
NA,few,TRBJ2-5,TRBV20-1,CSASLRQGGETQYF,TGCAGTGCTAGCCTGCGCCAGGGTGGGGAGACCCAGTACTTC
NA,NA,TRBJ1-2,TRBV6-2/TRBV6-3,CASSPTDNRPRGYTF,TGTGCCAGCAGTCCGACGGACAACCGTCCGCGGGGCTACACCTTC
TRBD1,NA,TRBJ2-5,TRBV11-2,CASSRDREETQYF,TGTGCCAGCAGCCGGGACAGGGAAGAGACCCAGTACTTC